This T cell receptor beta chain derives from a study of identical twins. Overall study results and limits: Out-of-frame alpha sequences shared by twins were enriched for low generation probability. Abundant cord blood beta clonotypes carried fewer insertions; memory repertoires showed none. Out-of-frame TCR alpha sharing observed in monozygotic twins exceeded model estimates. Donors were not followed over many years; analysis was cross-sectional.

On this clonotype: No antigen is known for it.

Germline CDR1 and CDR2: GTSNPN and SVGIG (reference sequence). V shed 5 bases and J 5 bases; nucleotides not matched to a gene: 2. There are 11 residues in the CDR3. TCRdb re-analysed the 5' RACE reads in MiXCR, keeping a single row per CDR3 protein. The sample holds more than 1.5 million distinct CDR3 sequences, less than 40% seen once. This TCR was sampled from a newborn girl in good health. This rearrangement joins TRBV30 to TRBJ2-7, with TRBD1 matching 8 bases. The sequencing sample was made of cord blood. This CDR3 is CAWGQGNEQYF. The CDR3 DNA reads as TGTGCCTGGGGACAGGGCAACGAGCAGTACTTC.